This passage covers 7 T cell receptor beta chains from one sample sequenced in a study of cytomegalovirus exposure and HLA in healthy donors (dated by TCRdb to 2016 to 2017). The receptor library was made with the immunoSEQ multiplex PCR assay. A mixture of 60 forward primers for TCR Vbeta segments and 13 reverse primers for TCR Jbeta segments was used in the multiplex PCR. Held by TCRdb, this immuneACCESS table contains in-frame sequences only and omits some clones. Under half of the omission traces to an unresolved V gene where checked; the cause of the rest is unknown. Counted in this sample were roughly 200,000 clones; about 89% of them appeared once. Approximately 1% of the sample goes to the ten largest clones. Sample: PBMCs. The source of these receptors is a woman younger than 35 in good health and CMV-seronegative.

This chain connects TRBV6-1 to TRBJ1-4; a weak D match, TRBD1 (6 bases). This CDR3 region has 14 residues. V was clipped by 8 bases and J by 8 bases, with 18 bases between them. CDR1 MNHNS and CDR2 SASEGT come from the germline V gene. CDR3 in DNA: TGTGCCAGCGGAACGGGCAGGGGTGGAGAAAAACTGTTTTTT. It yields the protein CASGTGRGGEKLFF.

V usage is TRBV7-2 and J usage is TRBJ2-2; 8 nucleotides align to TRBD2. Looked up from germline, CDR1 is SGHTA and CDR2 is FQGNSA. This CDR3 contains 19 residues. V trimming: 5 bases; J trimming: 6 bases; junction bases outside the gene matches: 20. The chain's CDR3 is CASSPSHLRGAPRAGELFF. For the CDR3, the DNA is TGTGCCAGCAGCCCCTCTCATTTGCGGGGGGCTCCCCGGGCCGGGGAGCTGTTTTTT.

This rearrangement joins TRBV9 to TRBJ2-7, with a tentative D call TRBD2 (5 bases). V lost 7 bases and J lost 5, with 25 bases in between. The V gene's germline CDR1 is SGDLS and CDR2 YYNGEE. There are 16 residues in the CDR3. In DNA form, the CDR3 reads TGTGCCAGCGCGCGTGCCGAGGGCGGGTCACCCCACGAGCAGTACTTC. This gives the protein CASARAEGGSPHEQYF.

J is TRBJ1-3 and V is TRBV2; 7 nucleotides align to TRBD1. V trimming: 6 bases; J trimming: 4 bases; junction bases outside the gene matches: 6. CDR1 SNHLY and CDR2 FYNNEI come from the germline V gene. The CDR3 is made up of 14 amino acids. The CDR3 loop reads CASRAQGPGNTIYF. The CDR3, as DNA: TGTGCCAGCAGGGCACAGGGGCCCGGAAACACCATATATTTT.

The rearrangement uses TRBV7-9 and TRBJ1-1, with 7 positions matching TRBD1. V gave up 5 bases and J gave up 7 bases; unmatched junction bases: 1. CDR3 size: 11 residues. Germline V gives CDR1 SEHNR, CDR2 FQNEAQ (reference sequence). This chain's CDR3 is CASSQGGEAFF. The CDR3 region has the DNA TGTGCCAGCAGCCAGGGGGGTGAAGCTTTCTTT.

In its sample, this clone was seen a few times. The chain's CDR3 is CASRQVAGGNYEQYF. The CDR3 nucleotides are TGTGCCAGCAGACAAGTAGCGGGAGGCAACTACGAGCAGTACTTC. The chain has TRBV7-8 and TRBJ2-7; 10 bases align to TRBD2. This CDR3 comprises 15 residues. V shed 6 bases, J shed 3 bases, and the junction held 8 bases outside the gene matches. CDR1 is SGHVS, CDR2 FQNEAQ, per germline.

The chain recombines TRBV5-4 with TRBJ2-5; 8 nucleotides align to TRBD2. The CDR3 extends over 13 amino acids. V lost 5 bases to trimming and J lost 1 base; unmatched junction nucleotides: 1. Germline values: CDR1 SGHNT, CDR2 YYREEE (reference sequence). The CDR3 is CASRSGSQETQYF. In DNA, the CDR3 is TGTGCCAGCAGAAGCGGGAGCCAAGAGACCCAGTACTTC.